Below, 16 T cell receptor beta chains from the same sample are listed, as sequenced in a study of blood T cell repertoires in COVID-19. Produced via immunoSEQ multiplex PCR; TCRdb's table is partial and in-frame only. The sample comprises 350,000 to 450,000 clones, approximately 90% of which are singletons, and 1% to 1.3% rests with the top ten. Sequences were obtained from PBMCs or T cells enriched from blood (not recorded which). The receptors originated from a man in his thirties or forties who had recovered from COVID-19.

The chain recombines TRBV28 with TRBJ1-4, with 10 nucleotides matching TRBD1. There are 16 residues in the CDR3. With 8 bases clipped from V and 8 bases from J, the junction kept 14 bases outside the gene matches. CDR1 MDHEN and CDR2 SYDVKM come from the germline V gene. The CDR3 nucleotides are TGTGCCAGCTCCCTCGGTGGCGGGACAGGGGTGGAAAAACTGTTTTTT. Its protein is CASSLGGGTGVEKLFF.

This chain connects TRBV7-2 to TRBJ2-1; D unresolved. With 0 bases removed from V and 7 bases from J, the gap between germline ends came to 10 bases. Germline values: CDR1 SGHTA, CDR2 FQGNSA. CDR3 length equals 14 residues. As DNA, the CDR3 is TGTGCCAGCAGCTTAGCTCGTTCGGTTAATGAGCAGTTCTTC. The encoded protein is CASSLARSVNEQFF.

The chain couples TRBV28 to TRBJ1-1; TRBD1 is a possible D gene (5 bases). Trimming cost V 6 bases and J 0 bases, with 17 bases left between them. Germline-derived CDR1 and CDR2 are MDHEN and SYDVKM. This CDR3 contains 16 residues. The CDR3 here is CASRSLGGVMNTEAFF. The CDR3 DNA sequence: TGTGCCAGCAGATCGCTCGGGGGGGTAATGAACACTGAAGCTTTCTTT.

This chain uses TRBV7-9 with TRBJ1-1; D unclear. Trimming removed 9 bases from V and 4 bases from J, with 21 bases in between. The germline CDR1 and CDR2 sequences are SEHNR and FQNEAQ (reference sequence). CDR3 length: 15 residues. The CDR3 sequence: CASTNPGEVGTEAFF. In DNA form, the CDR3 reads TGTGCCAGTACAAACCCCGGGGAAGTGGGCACTGAAGCTTTCTTT.

This CDR3 is CASSVIGATNEKLFF. The CDR3 DNA sequence: TGTGCCAGCAGTGTGATAGGGGCAACTAATGAAAAACTGTTTTTT. J is TRBJ1-4 and V is TRBV25-1, with D possibly being TRBD1 (5 bases). This CDR3 is 15 amino acids long. Germline V gives CDR1 MGHDK, CDR2 SYGVNS. The V end lost 4 bases, the J end lost 0 bases, and 9 bases lay between the germline ends.

The CDR3 loop reads CASSDRGEDTEAFF. CDR3 coding DNA: TGTGCCAGCAGTGATAGAGGGGAGGACACTGAAGCTTTCTTT. The V call is TRBV6-1, the J call TRBJ1-1; D perhaps matches TRBD1 (5 bases). Germline lookup yields CDR1 MNHNS and CDR2 SASEGT. The CDR3 has 14 amino acids. Trimming left V 3 bases short and J 3 bases short, with 11 bases between.

The chain recombines TRBV5-1 with TRBJ2-1; 7 nucleotides line up with TRBD2. This CDR3 contains 16 residues. Trimming took 1 base from V and 4 from J; bases not matched to a gene: 8. Looked up from germline, CDR1 is SGHRS and CDR2 is YFSETQ. The CDR3 coding sequence is TGCGCCAGCAGCTTGCTGGGAGTGGGGGGGTACAATGAGCAGTTCTTC. Its translation is CASSLLGVGGYNEQFF.

This clone was seen at least ten times. The rearrangement joins TRBV21-1 to TRBJ2-2; whether TRBD1, the table's D call, matches the DNA was not checked. TRBV21-1 is a recognized pseudogene. CDR3 length equals 14 residues. DNA of the CDR3: TGTGCCAGCAGCAACGCCCCAGGCACCGGGGAGCTGTTTTTT. Its protein product is CASSNAPGTGELFF.

This chain connects TRBV5-5 to TRBJ2-7; 8 bases map to TRBD2. Per germline, CDR1 SGHKS and CDR2 YYEKEE (reference sequence). J gave up 4 bases and V 7 bases, and 7 bases lay outside the gene matches. This CDR3 is 13 amino acids long. CDR3 in amino acids: CASHRGGQYEQYF. Written as DNA, the CDR3 is TGTGCCAGCCACCGGGGGGGGCAGTACGAGCAGTACTTC.

V and J are TRBV10-1 and TRBJ1-5, with D unclear. Trimming shortened V by 7 bases and J by 7 bases, and 17 bases separated the two germline ends. Germline loops: CDR1 WNHNN, CDR2 SYGVQD (reference sequence). This CDR3 contains 14 residues. The chain's CDR3 is CASMPRVSDQPQHF. The CDR3 nucleotides are TGCGCCAGCATGCCGAGGGTATCCGACCAGCCCCAGCATTTT.

The J gene is TRBJ2-7, the V gene TRBV9; 9 positions match TRBD1. The V and J ends lost 3 bases and 4 bases, in that order; junction bases with no gene match: 8. CDR1 is SGDLS and CDR2 is YYNGEE in the germline V gene. The CDR3 runs to 15 residues. The CDR3 nucleotides read TGTGCCAGCAGCGCCCGGGACAGGGACTTGTACGAGCAGTACTTC. This encodes CASSARDRDLYEQYF.

This clone was observed once. V is TRBV28 and J is TRBJ1-2; 9 bases match TRBD1. There are 12 residues in the CDR3. With V trimmed by 6 bases and J by 8 bases, 4 bases remained unmatched. Germline V gene data show CDR1 as MDHEN and CDR2 as SYDVKM. The CDR3 DNA reads as TGTGCCAGCAGGCCTACAGGGGGCGGCTACACCTTC. It encodes CASRPTGGGYTF.

The rearrangement joins TRBV6-1 to TRBJ2-4; 8 positions match TRBD1. CDR1 and CDR2 from the germline V gene are MNHNS and SASEGT. This CDR3 has 16 amino acids. J lost 5 bases, V lost 4 bases, and 10 bases had no gene match. CDR3 nucleotides: TGTGCCAGCAGTGTATCCCAGGGGGCTTGGCAAAACATTCAGTACTTC. Amino acids: CASSVSQGAWQNIQYF.

The chain is built from TRBV5-5 and TRBJ2-7; 13 bases match TRBD2. Germline trimming cut 3 bases from V and 6 bases from J; bases unmatched to any gene: 9. CDR1 and CDR2 from the germline V gene are SGHKS and YYEKEE (reference sequence). This CDR3 has 16 residues. The CDR3 nucleotides read TGTGCCAGCAGCTCTCTACTAGCGGGAGGGTCTGGCGAGCAGTACTTC. Translated: CASSSLLAGGSGEQYF. Using reference TRBV5-5 and TRBJ2-7 for the parts outside the CDR3, the full variable domain is DAGVTQSPTHLIKTRGQQVTLRCSPISGHKSVSWYQQVLGQGPQFIFQYYEKEERGRGNFPDRFSARQFPNYSSELNVNALLLGDSALYLCASSSLLAGGSGEQYFGPGTRLTVT.

This clone was found once. V is TRBV6-1 and J is TRBJ2-7, with TRBD1 as a possible D gene (6 bases). From germline, CDR1 is MNHNS and CDR2 SASEGT. The V end lost 3 bases, the J end lost 2 bases, and 8 bases lay between the germline ends. The CDR3 runs 13 residues. Written as DNA, the CDR3 is TGTGCCAGCAGTGACGGACAGACCTACGAGCAGTACTTC. The encoded protein is CASSDGQTYEQYF.

This chain links TRBV29-1 with TRBJ1-1; no clear D gene. CDR1 and CDR2 (germline): SQVTM, ANQGSEA. Trimming took 7 bases from V and 5 from J, leaving 14 bases between them. This CDR3 comprises 12 residues. CDR3: CSAKGDWTEAFF. The CDR3, as DNA: TGCAGCGCGAAGGGAGACTGGACTGAAGCTTTCTTT.